The 20 T cell receptor beta chains given below trace back to one sample, sequenced in a study of blood T cell repertoires in COVID-19. Produced via immunoSEQ multiplex PCR; TCRdb's table is partial and in-frame only. The sample holds approximately 110,000 clones, 86% seen once. The sample comprised peripheral blood. Receptor source: a human donor in a cohort sampled during active COVID-19.

The rearrangement uses TRBV19 and TRBJ2-7; D may be TRBD1 (5 bases). The V end was cut by 4 bases, the J end by 7 bases, with 14 bases between. The germline V gene has CDR1 LNHDA and CDR2 SQIVND (reference sequence). The length of the CDR3 is 13 residues. The CDR3 DNA is TGTGCCAGTAGTAAAAGCCGACAGTATGAGCAGTACTTC. Residues: CASSKSRQYEQYF.

The chain recombines TRBV7-8 with TRBJ2-1; 8 nucleotides match TRBD2. The CDR3 consists of 15 residues. V shed 6 bases and J 8 bases; nucleotides not matched to a gene: 12. From germline, CDR1 is SGHVS and CDR2 FQNEAQ. The CDR3 region is CASSWMAGRAYEQFF. CDR3 nucleotide sequence: TGTGCCAGCAGTTGGATGGCCGGGAGGGCCTATGAGCAGTTCTTC.

This chain links TRBV11-2 with TRBJ2-7, with 12 bases fitting TRBD2. The CDR3 has 15 residues. Losses at the gene ends were 3 bases for V and 5 bases for J; bases not matched to a gene: 5. Germline lookup yields CDR1 SGHAT and CDR2 FQNNGV. In DNA form, the CDR3 reads TGTGCCAGCAGCTTTCTAGCGGGAGGGCCCCACGAGCAGTACTTC. This encodes CASSFLAGGPHEQYF.

The rearrangement links TRBV18 to TRBJ1-1; weak D call: TRBD1 (6 bases). This CDR3 spans 14 amino acids. Trimming left V 6 bases short and J 0 bases short, with 11 bases between. Looked up from germline, CDR1 is KGHSH and CDR2 is LQKENI. CDR3 coding DNA: TGTGCCAGCTCCCGGGGGGCAGTGAACACTGAAGCTTTCTTT. Translation gives CASSRGAVNTEAFF.

This sequence joins TRBV5-4 and TRBJ2-3; 7 nucleotides agree with TRBD1. Losses at the gene ends were 3 bases for V and 5 bases for J; bases not matched to a gene: 9. Germline CDR1 reads SGHNT; CDR2 reads YYREEE (reference sequence). The CDR3 loop spans 15 amino acids. DNA for the CDR3: TGTGCCAGCAGCTGGACAGGAAGGTTTGGAGATACGCAGTATTTT. The encoded protein is CASSWTGRFGDTQYF.

This chain joins TRBV3-1 (or the pseudogene TRBV3-2) and TRBJ2-7; D uncertain. The CDR3 is 14 amino acids. Per the germline V gene, CDR1 is LGHDT and CDR2 is YNNKEL (reference sequence). V shed 1 base and J shed 2 bases, with 9 bases lying between them. CDR3 amino acids: CASSQGSTAYEQYF. CDR3 nucleotides: TGTGCCAGCAGCCAAGGGTCCACGGCCTACGAGCAGTACTTC.

V usage is TRBV6-2 or TRBV6-3 and J usage is TRBJ2-1, with D possibly being TRBD2 (5 bases). Trimming stripped 6 bases from V and 12 bases from J, with 18 bases between. CDR1 is MNHEY, CDR2 SVGEGT, per germline. The length of the CDR3 is 13 residues. DNA of the CDR3: TGTGCCAGCAGCCCATACGAAGGACTTGGGCAGTTCTTC. Its protein product is CASSPYEGLGQFF.

This clone was seen just once. The chain combines TRBV18 with TRBJ1-1, with 8 bases matching TRBD1. Germline assignment: CDR1 KGHSH and CDR2 LQKENI. Germline trimming cut 4 bases from V and 4 bases from J; bases unmatched to any gene: 5. This CDR3 region has 14 residues. In DNA form, the CDR3 reads TGTGCCAGCTCACGCGCGGACAGGGCCACTGAAGCTTTCTTT. Protein sequence: CASSRADRATEAFF.

This clone was seen once. CDR3 sequence: CASSLRSGTANTGELFF. CDR3 in DNA: TGTGCCAGCAGCTTACGGTCTGGGACAGCGAACACCGGGGAGCTGTTTTTT. The rearrangement links TRBV7-3 to TRBJ2-2; 7 bases map to TRBD1. CDR3 length: 17 amino acids. In germline, CDR1 is SGHTA, CDR2 FQGTGA. The V and J ends lost 2 bases and 0 bases, in that order; junction bases with no gene match: 6.

As for this clone: The junction departs from germline at one end; a sequencing error may be responsible. This rearrangement joins TRBV7-7 to TRBJ2-5, with a weak D call TRBD2 (5 bases). This CDR3 is 14 amino acids long. Germline CDR1 is SSHAT and CDR2 is FNYEAQ (reference sequence). CDR3 residues: CASSPRSGRETQYF. CDR3 coding DNA: TGTGCTAGCAGCCCCAGGTCGGGGAGAGAGACCCAGTACTTC.

V usage is TRBV7-6 and J usage is TRBJ2-7, with 9 bases identical to TRBD1. The CDR3 loop spans 16 amino acids. The germline gives CDR1 SGHVS, CDR2 FNYEAQ. J was trimmed by 3 bases and V by 5 bases; bases with no gene match: 11. In DNA, the CDR3 is TGTGCCAGCAGCCCAGAAAGAGGGACAGGGCTCTACGAGCAGTACTTC. This translates into CASSPERGTGLYEQYF.

V is TRBV6-5 and J is TRBJ1-3; D is perhaps TRBD1 (5 bases). Germline values: CDR1 MNHEY, CDR2 SVGAGI. Trimming took 6 bases from V and 0 from J, leaving 9 bases between them. The CDR3 consists of 14 residues. Here the CDR3 reads CASRDRYSGNTIYF. The CDR3 DNA is TGTGCCAGCAGAGACAGATACTCTGGAAACACCATATATTTT.

This clone was recorded only once. In nucleotides, the CDR3 is TGTGCCAGTAGTATTGGGGGGGAGCTCCTTACCCAGCCCCAGCATTTT. Translating gives CASSIGGELLTQPQHF. The gene calls are TRBV19 and TRBJ1-5, with D perhaps matching TRBD1 (5 bases). CDR1 and CDR2 from the germline V gene are LNHDA and SQIVND (reference sequence). CDR3 size: 16 residues. V was clipped by 3 bases and J by 7 bases, with 19 bases between them.

This clone was counted only a few times. The V gene is TRBV7-3, the J gene TRBJ2-7; D may be TRBD2 (5 bases). The CDR3 runs 14 residues. Germline V CDR1 and CDR2: SGHTA, FQGTGA. Trimming shortened V by 8 bases and J by 7 bases, and 21 bases separated the two germline ends. The CDR3 sequence: CASSRTLTSREQYF. The CDR3 DNA follows: TGTGCCAGCTCCCGGACTCTTACCTCGAGGGAGCAGTACTTC.

The chain employs TRBV7-9 and TRBJ1-5; unclear D gene. CDR1 is SEHNR and CDR2 is FQNEAQ in the germline V gene (reference sequence). The CDR3 has 16 amino acids. The V end was cut by 6 bases, the J end by 0 bases, with 15 bases between. For the CDR3, the DNA is TGTGCCAGCAGTGCAGGACTGGGCTATAGCAATCAGCCCCAGCATTTT. It translates to CASSAGLGYSNQPQHF.

This clone was seen more than once but under ten times. J is TRBJ1-1 and V is TRBV29-1, with 8 bases aligning to TRBD1. This CDR3 is built from 12 residues. V shed 5 bases and J 4 bases; nucleotides not matched to a gene: 3. Per the germline V gene, CDR1 is SQVTM and CDR2 is ANQGSEA. CDR3 in DNA: TGCAGCGTTAGGACAGGGTTCACTGAAGCTTTCTTT. Its translation is CSVRTGFTEAFF.

The chain recombines TRBV9 with TRBJ2-5; the match to TRBD2 covers 11 bases. In germline, CDR1 is SGDLS, CDR2 YYNGEE. Trimming cost V 4 bases and J 4 bases; bases outside gene matches: 6. The CDR3 contains 15 residues. The CDR3 DNA sequence: TGTGCCAGCAGCTTACTCGGACTAGCGGGAGAGACCCAGTACTTC. Its translation is CASSLLGLAGETQYF.

This chain connects TRBV29-1 to TRBJ2-5; no firm D call. Trimming took 3 bases from V and 5 from J, leaving 10 bases between them. This CDR3 is built from 12 residues. CDR1 SQVTM and CDR2 ANQGSEA come from the germline V gene. The CDR3 coding sequence is TGCAGCGTTGATCACGGGTTCGAGACCCAGTACTTC. It translates to CSVDHGFETQYF.

This clone was observed a single time. V gene TRBV10-1 combines with J gene TRBJ2-3; a possible D gene is TRBD2 (5 bases). The germline V gene has CDR1 WNHNN and CDR2 SYGVQD (reference sequence). V lost 2 bases and J 6 bases, leaving 18 bases between the germline ends. This CDR3 region has 16 residues. CDR3 sequence (DNA): TGCGCCAGCAGTGAGACGGGATTTCATATTTCGGATACGCAGTATTTT. It is translated as CASSETGFHISDTQYF.

The chain employs TRBV5-1 and TRBJ1-1; D ambiguous. The CDR3 runs to 13 residues. CDR1 is SGHRS and CDR2 is YFSETQ in the germline V gene. Trimming stripped 3 bases from V and 3 bases from J, with 9 bases between. For the CDR3, the DNA is TGCGCCAGCAGCTCAAGCGGGGACACTGAAGCTTTCTTT. Its translation: CASSSSGDTEAFF.